What follows are 20 T cell receptor beta chains derived from one specimen sequenced in a study of T cell changes during pregnancy in multiple sclerosis. Clones were sequenced by immunoSEQ multiplex PCR, and TCRdb holds only the in-frame ones, with some missing. Among 78,000 or so clones listed, about 90% were seen once. The sequenced sample was peripheral blood, obtained before pregnancy. The receptors originated from a female donor with multiple sclerosis, enrolled in a pregnancy study.

The chain links TRBV7-9 to TRBJ2-1; 10 positions match TRBD2. J gave up 5 bases and V 3 bases, and 1 base lay outside the gene matches. There are 14 residues in the CDR3. Germline V gene data show CDR1 as SEHNR and CDR2 as FQNEAQ (reference sequence). In DNA, the CDR3 is TGTGCCAGCAGCTTTGGACTAGCGGACAATGAGCAGTTCTTC. Translation gives CASSFGLADNEQFF.

V gene TRBV2 combines with J gene TRBJ1-2, with 8 bases aligning to TRBD1. Germline CDR1 and CDR2: SNHLY and FYNNEI. The CDR3 is 12 residues long. After removal of 10 bases from V and 3 bases from J, the junction contained 4 bases not matched to a gene. CDR3 sequence (DNA): TGTGCCACGATACAGGGGGACTATGGCTACACCTTC. This encodes CATIQGDYGYTF.

V gene TRBV6-5 combines with J gene TRBJ2-2; TRBD2 matches at 8 bases. Germline trimming cut 0 bases from V and 2 bases from J; bases unmatched to any gene: 2. There are 16 residues in the CDR3. Germline V gene data show CDR1 as MNHEY and CDR2 as SVGAGI. This chain's CDR3 is CASSYSGRANTGELFF. The CDR3 DNA sequence: TGTGCCAGCAGTTACTCCGGGAGGGCCAACACCGGGGAGCTGTTTTTT.

The chain links TRBV29-1 to TRBJ1-3, with 7 bases that match TRBD1. The CDR3 totals 12 residues. Germline V CDR1 and CDR2: SQVTM, ANQGSEA. Trimming took 4 bases from V and 8 from J; bases not matched to a gene: 5. The CDR3 sequence: CSVGDRTDTIYF. Written as DNA, the CDR3 is TGCAGCGTTGGGGACAGAACAGACACCATATATTTT.

This chain links TRBV28 with TRBJ2-7; 13 nucleotides match TRBD2. CDR3 size: 14 residues. The V segment lost 4 bases and the J segment 6 bases; nucleotides outside the gene matches: 3. Germline CDR1 is MDHEN and CDR2 is SYDVKM. The DNA for the CDR3 is TGTGCCAGCAGTTCCGGGACTAGCGGGGTCGAGCAGTACTTC. It specifies CASSSGTSGVEQYF. The variable domain in full, with the rest retrieved from reference TRBV28 and TRBJ2-7, is DVKVTQSSRYLVKRTGEKVFLECVQDMDHENMFWYRQDPGLGLRLIYFSYDVKMKEKGDIPEGYSVSREKKERFSLILESASTNQTSMYLCASSSGTSGVEQYFGPGTRLTVT.

This chain uses TRBV7-8 with TRBJ2-7; possible D gene TRBD1, 6 bases. Germline-derived CDR1 and CDR2 are SGHVS and FQNEAQ. V dropped 2 bases and J dropped 6 bases, with 8 bases sitting between them. The CDR3 covers 12 residues. Here the CDR3 DNA reads TGTGCCAGCAGCTTACCAGGGGTCGAGCAGTACTTC. Translation gives CASSLPGVEQYF.

This clone has only one observation. This chain links TRBV4-3 with TRBJ2-7; 8 bases fit TRBD1. This CDR3 region has 15 residues. The V segment lost 3 bases and the J segment 0 bases; nucleotides outside the gene matches: 4. Germline V gene sequence: CDR1 LGHNA, CDR2 YSLEER. In nucleotides, the CDR3 is TGCGCCAGCAGCCACTGGACAGGGAGCTCCTACGAGCAGTACTTC. The encoded protein is CASSHWTGSSYEQYF.

The chain employs TRBV10-2 and TRBJ1-5; D is perhaps TRBD1 (6 bases). Germline CDR1 and CDR2: WSHSY and SAAADI. The CDR3 contains 12 residues. Deletions cut 7 bases from V and 7 bases from J, with 11 bases between. The CDR3 loop reads CASTGGGQPQHF. The CDR3 coding sequence is TGCGCCAGCACGGGGGGCGGACAGCCCCAGCATTTT.

V is TRBV9 and J is TRBJ2-7; 13 bases line up with TRBD2. CDR1 is SGDLS, CDR2 YYNGEE, per germline. The CDR3 runs 14 residues. The junction had 0 bases not matched to a gene; V was cut back by 0 bases and J by 6 bases. CDR3 sequence: CASSVGLAGGEQYF. In DNA, the CDR3 is TGTGCCAGCAGCGTAGGACTAGCGGGAGGCGAGCAGTACTTC.

The J gene is TRBJ2-1, the V gene TRBV10-3; 10 positions match TRBD2. Per germline, CDR1 ENHRY and CDR2 SYGVKD. The CDR3 runs 13 residues. V shed 8 bases, J shed 7 bases, and the junction held 5 bases outside the gene matches. The CDR3 DNA is TGTGCCATCCGCCAGCGGGAGGGTAATGAGCAGTTCTTC. This translates into CAIRQREGNEQFF.

The chain carries TRBV7-2 and TRBJ1-2, with TRBD1 identical over 7 bases. V gave up 5 bases and J gave up 8 bases; unmatched junction bases: 5. The length of the CDR3 is 12 residues. Germline V gene sequence: CDR1 SGHTA, CDR2 FQGNSA. CDR3 amino acids: CASSGHRGGYTF. The CDR3 bases are TGTGCCAGCAGCGGACACAGGGGAGGCTACACCTTC.

The chain employs TRBV6-5 and TRBJ2-7, with D perhaps TRBD1 (6 bases). V dropped 2 bases and J dropped 7 bases, with 9 bases sitting between them. CDR1 is MNHEY and CDR2 is SVGAGI in the germline V gene. This CDR3 has 12 residues. The CDR3 spells CASSYTGNEQYF. The CDR3 DNA sequence: TGTGCCAGCAGTTACACAGGGAATGAGCAGTACTTC.

This chain joins TRBV19 and TRBJ1-5; TRBD1 might be the D (6 bases). The CDR3 is 13 amino acids. Per the germline V gene, CDR1 is LNHDA and CDR2 is SQIVND (reference sequence). Trimming removed 9 bases at V and 6 bases at J, with 15 bases between. The CDR3 sequence is CASHSQQGQPQHF. The DNA for the CDR3 is TGTGCCAGCCACAGCCAACAGGGTCAGCCCCAGCATTTT.

This chain uses TRBV5-1 with TRBJ2-7; D not resolved. V was shortened by 1 base and J by 3 bases, with 8 bases between the two germline ends. In germline, CDR1 is SGHRS, CDR2 YFSETQ. The CDR3 has 13 amino acids. The CDR3 DNA reads TGCGCCAGCAGCTTGCGGCCAGGCTACGAGCAGTACTTC. Its translation is CASSLRPGYEQYF.

The chain is built from TRBV27 and TRBJ1-1, with a weak D call TRBD1 (6 bases). The V and J ends lost 10 bases and 10 bases respectively, with 16 bases between them. The germline gives CDR1 MNHEY, CDR2 SMNVEV (reference sequence). This CDR3 has 11 amino acids. The CDR3, as DNA: TGTGCCATCGGGGCAGGGGTAAGAGCTTTCTTT. Its translation is CAIGAGVRAFF.

This chain uses TRBV5-8 with TRBJ2-7, with a possible D match to TRBD1 (8 bases). Germline values: CDR1 SGHTS, CDR2 YDEGEE. The CDR3 loop spans 14 amino acids. V lost 4 bases and J 2 bases, leaving 13 bases between the germline ends. CDR3 sequence: CASSLTGGAYEQYF. The CDR3 DNA follows: TGTGCCAGCAGCCTAACAGGGGGGGCCTACGAGCAGTACTTC.

V and J are TRBV7-9 and TRBJ2-3; D perhaps matches TRBD1 (5 bases). The V gene's germline CDR1 is SEHNR and CDR2 FQNEAQ (reference sequence). With 6 bases removed from V and 3 bases from J, the gap between germline ends came to 7 bases. This CDR3 region has 12 residues. The DNA of the CDR3 is TGTGCCAGCAGGCAGGGAACAGATACGCAGTATTTT. This encodes CASRQGTDTQYF.

The genes are TRBV5-1 and TRBJ2-5, with 10 bases identical to TRBD2. The germline V gene encodes CDR1 SGHRS and CDR2 YFSETQ. The V segment lost 1 base and the J segment 2 bases; nucleotides outside the gene matches: 2. The CDR3 is 15 residues long. For the CDR3, the DNA is TGCGCCAGCAGCTTGACTAGCGGGGAACAAGAGACCCAGTACTTC. It codes for CASSLTSGEQETQYF.

This chain uses TRBV6-1 with TRBJ2-2; D might be TRBD2 (5 bases). The germline V gene has CDR1 MNHNS and CDR2 SASEGT. CDR3 length: 15 residues. Trimming cost V 8 bases and J 4 bases, with 17 bases left between them. The CDR3 DNA is TGTGCCAGCTATTTTGACGGAGGAAGCACCGGGGAGCTGTTTTTT. Amino acid sequence: CASYFDGGSTGELFF.

J is TRBJ2-3 and V is TRBV5-1, with D tentatively TRBD2 (5 bases). V dropped 4 bases and J dropped 1 base, with 16 bases sitting between them. The CDR3 totals 16 residues. CDR1 SGHRS and CDR2 YFSETQ come from the germline V gene. The CDR3 region is CASSLERTPRTDTQYF. DNA of the CDR3: TGCGCCAGCAGCCTCGAAAGGACTCCTCGCACAGATACGCAGTATTTT.